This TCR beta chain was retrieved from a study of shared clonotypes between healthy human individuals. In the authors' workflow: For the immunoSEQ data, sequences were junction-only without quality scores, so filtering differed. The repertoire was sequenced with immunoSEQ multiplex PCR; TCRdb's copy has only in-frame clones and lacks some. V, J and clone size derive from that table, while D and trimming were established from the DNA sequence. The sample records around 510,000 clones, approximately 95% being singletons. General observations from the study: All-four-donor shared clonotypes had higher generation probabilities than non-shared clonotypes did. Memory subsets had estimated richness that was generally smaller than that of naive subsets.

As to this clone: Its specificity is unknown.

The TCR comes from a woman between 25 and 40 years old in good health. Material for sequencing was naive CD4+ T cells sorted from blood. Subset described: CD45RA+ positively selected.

The CDR3, as DNA: TGTGCCAGCAGCTCCTCAGGGGTAGCCAAAAACATTCAGTACTTC. It translates to CASSSSGVAKNIQYF. V usage is TRBV28 and J usage is TRBJ2-4; maybe TRBD1 (6 bases). The CDR3 spans 15 residues. Germline assignment: CDR1 MDHEN and CDR2 SYDVKM. V lost 6 bases, J lost 0 bases, and 12 bases lay in between.